The clone carrying this T cell receptor (beta chain) showed up many times. The data originate from a study of CD8 T cells in ankylosing spondylitis. The TCR beta libraries were generated through quantitative 5'-RACE incorporating molecular barcodes. From the 5' RACE reads, TCRdb called clonotypes with MiXCR, one entry per CDR3 protein. The table records around 75,000 distinct CDR3 sequences, under 5.5% of them present only once. Germline assignment: CDR1 MNHEY and CDR2 SMNVEV (reference sequence). V lost 6 bases, J lost 6 bases, and 8 bases stayed unmatched. The length of the CDR3 is 14 residues. The clonotype was recovered from a male donor with ankylosing spondylitis or in good health (not recorded which). Sequencing was done on a sample of blood, either unsorted or a sorted T cell fraction (not recorded which). The chain combines TRBV27 with TRBJ2-3; 8 bases fit TRBD2. CDR3 sequence: CASSPGLAPDTQYF. CDR3 nucleotide sequence: TGTGCCAGCAGCCCTGGACTAGCACCGGATACGCAGTATTTT.